Reported below is one TCR beta chain. No antigen is known for it. CD25-based Treg depletion was applied to purified naive CD4+ T cells. Semi-nested PCR with Nested Universal Primer A followed constant-region reverse priming of full-length variable regions. Using its own MiXCR run on the 5' RACE reads, TCRdb lists one record per CDR3 protein. The sample contains fewer than 60,000 distinct CDR3 sequences, 25% to 35% of which appear only once. Germline lookup yields CDR1 DFQATT and CDR2 SNEGSKA (reference sequence). The CDR3 sequence is 13 residues long. Trimming took 6 bases from V and 7 from J, leaving 16 bases between them. Study results and caveats: Tumor memory CD4+ T cell TCR gene usage was found to cluster with blood and lymph node memory CD4+ cells and with lymph node naive CD4+ cells.

This chain connects TRBV20-1 to TRBJ1-3; D gene unclear. The source is a female donor with breast cancer. The specimen sequenced was naive CD4+ T cells sorted from blood. Subset in this sample: naive CD4+ T cells, CD4+CD45RA+CD25-. CDR3 in DNA: TGCAGTGCCCCCGGGCCTGGTTCGAACACCATATATTTT. This translates into CSAPGPGSNTIYF.